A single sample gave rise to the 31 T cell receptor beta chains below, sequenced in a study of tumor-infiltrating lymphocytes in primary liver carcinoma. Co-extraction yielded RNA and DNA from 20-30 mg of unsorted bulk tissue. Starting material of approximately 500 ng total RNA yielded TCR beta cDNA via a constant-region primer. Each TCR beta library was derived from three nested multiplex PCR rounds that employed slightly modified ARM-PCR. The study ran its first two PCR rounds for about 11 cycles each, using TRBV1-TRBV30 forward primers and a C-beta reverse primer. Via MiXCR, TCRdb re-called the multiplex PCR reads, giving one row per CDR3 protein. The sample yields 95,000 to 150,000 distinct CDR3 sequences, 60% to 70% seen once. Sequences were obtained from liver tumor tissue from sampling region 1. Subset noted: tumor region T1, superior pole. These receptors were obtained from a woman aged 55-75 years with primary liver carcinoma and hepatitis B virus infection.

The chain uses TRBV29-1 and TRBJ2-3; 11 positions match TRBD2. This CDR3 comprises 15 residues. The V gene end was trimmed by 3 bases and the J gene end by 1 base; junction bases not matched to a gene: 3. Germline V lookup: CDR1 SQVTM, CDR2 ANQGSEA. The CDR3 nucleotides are TGCAGCGTTGATCTACTAGCGGGAGGCACAGATACGCAGTATTTT. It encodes CSVDLLAGGTDTQYF.

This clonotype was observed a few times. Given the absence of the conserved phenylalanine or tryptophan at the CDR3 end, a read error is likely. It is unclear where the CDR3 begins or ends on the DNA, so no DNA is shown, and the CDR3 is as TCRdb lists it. The CDR3 region is CSVEEVKTGELSL. J is TRBJ2-2 and V is TRBV29-1. Germline loops: CDR1 SQVTM, CDR2 ANQGSEA. Inclusive of both ends, the CDR3 amounts to 13 amino acids.

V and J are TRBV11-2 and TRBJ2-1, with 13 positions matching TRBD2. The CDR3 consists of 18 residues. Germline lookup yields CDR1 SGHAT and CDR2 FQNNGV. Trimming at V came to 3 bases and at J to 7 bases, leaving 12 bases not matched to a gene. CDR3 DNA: TGTGCCAGCAGCTTCGGACTAGCGGGAGTGCGAGTCGTGAATGAGCAGTTCTTC. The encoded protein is CASSFGLAGVRVVNEQFF.

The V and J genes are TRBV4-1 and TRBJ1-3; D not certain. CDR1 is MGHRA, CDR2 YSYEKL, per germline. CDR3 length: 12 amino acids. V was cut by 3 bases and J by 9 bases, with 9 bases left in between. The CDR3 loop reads CASSHPMATIYF. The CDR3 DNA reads TGCGCCAGCAGCCACCCGATGGCCACCATATATTTT.

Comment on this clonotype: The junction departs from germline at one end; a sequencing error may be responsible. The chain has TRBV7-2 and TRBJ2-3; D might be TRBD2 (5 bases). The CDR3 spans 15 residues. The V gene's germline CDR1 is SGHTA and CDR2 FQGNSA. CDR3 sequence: CVSSLGGRTTDTQYF. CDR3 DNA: TGTGTCAGCAGCTTAGGTGGGAGAACCACAGATACGCAGTATTTT.

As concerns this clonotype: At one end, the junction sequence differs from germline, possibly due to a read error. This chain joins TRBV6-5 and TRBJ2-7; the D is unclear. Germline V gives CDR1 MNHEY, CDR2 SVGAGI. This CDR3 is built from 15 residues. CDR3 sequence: CASSIRQAPPYERYF. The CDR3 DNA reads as TGTGCCAGCAGCATTCGACAAGCACCCCCCTACGAGCGGTACTTC.

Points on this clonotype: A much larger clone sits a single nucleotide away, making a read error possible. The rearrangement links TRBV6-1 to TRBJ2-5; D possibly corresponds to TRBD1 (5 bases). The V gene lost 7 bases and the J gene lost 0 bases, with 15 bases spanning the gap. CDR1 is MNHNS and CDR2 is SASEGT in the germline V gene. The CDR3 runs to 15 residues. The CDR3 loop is CASKVRDLNQETQYF. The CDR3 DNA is TGTGCCAGCAAGGTCAGGGATCTTAACCAAGAGACCCAGTACTTC.

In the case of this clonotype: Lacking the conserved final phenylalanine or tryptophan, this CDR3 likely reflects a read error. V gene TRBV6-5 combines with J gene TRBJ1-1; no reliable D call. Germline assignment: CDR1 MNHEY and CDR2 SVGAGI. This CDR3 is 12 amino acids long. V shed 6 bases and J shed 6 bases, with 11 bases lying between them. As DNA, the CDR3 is TGTGCCAGCAGACGGGATAGTTCTGAAGCTTTCTAT. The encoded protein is CASRRDSSEAFY.

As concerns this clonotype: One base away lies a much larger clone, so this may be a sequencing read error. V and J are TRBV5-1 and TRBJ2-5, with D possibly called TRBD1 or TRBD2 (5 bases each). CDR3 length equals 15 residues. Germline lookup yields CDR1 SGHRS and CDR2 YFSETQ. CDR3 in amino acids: CANSLLSGAGETQYF. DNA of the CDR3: TGCGCCAACAGCTTGCTCTCCGGGGCCGGGGAGACCCAGTACTTC.

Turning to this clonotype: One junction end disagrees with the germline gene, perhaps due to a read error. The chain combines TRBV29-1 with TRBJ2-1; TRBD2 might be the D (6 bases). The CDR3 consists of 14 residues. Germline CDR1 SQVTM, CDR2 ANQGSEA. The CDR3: CSGRAGRPYNEQFF. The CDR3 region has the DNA TGCAGCGGGAGGGCAGGACGACCCTACAATGAACAGTTCTTC.

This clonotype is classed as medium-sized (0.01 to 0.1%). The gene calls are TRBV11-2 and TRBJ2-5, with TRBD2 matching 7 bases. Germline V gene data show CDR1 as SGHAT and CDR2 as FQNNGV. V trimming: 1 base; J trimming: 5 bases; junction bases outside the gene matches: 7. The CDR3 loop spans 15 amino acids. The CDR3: CASSLAGGEVETQYF. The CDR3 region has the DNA TGTGCCAGCAGCTTAGCGGGAGGAGAGGTGGAGACCCAGTACTTC.

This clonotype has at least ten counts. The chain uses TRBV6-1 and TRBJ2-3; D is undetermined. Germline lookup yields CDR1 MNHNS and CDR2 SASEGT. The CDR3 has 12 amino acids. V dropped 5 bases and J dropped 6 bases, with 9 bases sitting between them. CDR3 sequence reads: CASSLLGDTQYF. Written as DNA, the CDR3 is TGTGCCAGCAGTCTGCTAGGGGATACGCAGTATTTT.

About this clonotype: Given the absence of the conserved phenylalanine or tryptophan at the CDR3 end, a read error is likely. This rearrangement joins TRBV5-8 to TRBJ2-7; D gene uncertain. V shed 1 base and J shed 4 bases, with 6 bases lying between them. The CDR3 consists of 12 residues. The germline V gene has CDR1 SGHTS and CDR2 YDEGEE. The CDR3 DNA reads TGTGCCAGCAGCTTGCGGAGTTACGAGCAGTACTAC. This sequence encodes CASSLRSYEQYY.

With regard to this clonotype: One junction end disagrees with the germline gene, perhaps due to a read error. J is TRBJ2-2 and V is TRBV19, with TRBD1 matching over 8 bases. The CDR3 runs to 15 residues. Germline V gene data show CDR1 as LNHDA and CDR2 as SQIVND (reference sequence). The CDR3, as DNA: TGTGCCAGAAGTATCGGGACAGGCAACACCGGGGAGCTGTTTTTT. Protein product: CARSIGTGNTGELFF.

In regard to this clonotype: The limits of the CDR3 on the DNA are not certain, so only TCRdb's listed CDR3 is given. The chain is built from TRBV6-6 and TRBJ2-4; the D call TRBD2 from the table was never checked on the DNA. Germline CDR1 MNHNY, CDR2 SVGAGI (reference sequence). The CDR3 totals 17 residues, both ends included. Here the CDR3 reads CTSSYDCGSEAKNIQYF.

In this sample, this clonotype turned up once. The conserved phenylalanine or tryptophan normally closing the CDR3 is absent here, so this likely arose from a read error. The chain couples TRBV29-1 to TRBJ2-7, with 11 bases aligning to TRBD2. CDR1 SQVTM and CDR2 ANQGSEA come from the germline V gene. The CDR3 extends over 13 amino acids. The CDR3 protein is CSVGTSGPHEQYL. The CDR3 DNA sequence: TGCAGTGTTGGGACTAGCGGACCGCACGAGCAGTACTTA.

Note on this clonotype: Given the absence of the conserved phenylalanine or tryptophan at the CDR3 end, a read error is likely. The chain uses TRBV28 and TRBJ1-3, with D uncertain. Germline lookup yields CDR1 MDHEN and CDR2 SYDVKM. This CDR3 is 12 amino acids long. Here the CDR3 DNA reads TGTGTCAGCAGCACCCGCGGAAACACCATATATTCT. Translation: CVSSTRGNTIYS.

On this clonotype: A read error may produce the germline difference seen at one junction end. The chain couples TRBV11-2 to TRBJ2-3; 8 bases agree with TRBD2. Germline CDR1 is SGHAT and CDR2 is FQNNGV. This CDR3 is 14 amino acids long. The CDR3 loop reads CASRPWTSTDKQYF. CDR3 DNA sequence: TGTGCAAGCAGGCCGTGGACTAGCACAGATAAGCAGTATTTT.

In DNA, the CDR3 is TGTGCCAGCAGCCCCGCCGCGGGGCCGGAGACCCAGTACTTC. Protein sequence: CASSPAAGPETQYF. The genes are TRBV5-4 and TRBJ2-5; TRBD2 might be the D (6 bases). This CDR3 comprises 14 residues. V was shortened by 4 bases and J by 5 bases, with 15 bases between the two germline ends. Germline CDR1 and CDR2: SGHNT and YYREEE (reference sequence).

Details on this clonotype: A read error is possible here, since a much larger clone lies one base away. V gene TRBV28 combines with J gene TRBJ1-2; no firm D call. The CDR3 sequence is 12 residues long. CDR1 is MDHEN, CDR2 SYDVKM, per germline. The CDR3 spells CASSEPPYGCTF. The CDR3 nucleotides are TGTGCCAGCAGTGAACCCCCCTATGGCTGCACCTTC.

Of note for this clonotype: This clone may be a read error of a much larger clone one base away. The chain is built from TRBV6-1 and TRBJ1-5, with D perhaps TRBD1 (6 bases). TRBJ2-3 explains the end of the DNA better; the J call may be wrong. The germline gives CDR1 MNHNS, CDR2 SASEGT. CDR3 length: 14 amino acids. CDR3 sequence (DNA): TGTGCCAGCACCGGGACAAATCGGGATCAGCCCCAGTATTTT. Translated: CASTGTNRDQPQYF.

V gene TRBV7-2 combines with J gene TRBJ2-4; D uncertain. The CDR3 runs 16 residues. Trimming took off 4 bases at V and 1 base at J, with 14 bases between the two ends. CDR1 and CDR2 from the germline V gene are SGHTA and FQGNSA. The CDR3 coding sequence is TGTGCCAGCAGCTCCACCCCAACCCGGGCCAAAAACATTCAGTACTTC. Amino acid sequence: CASSSTPTRAKNIQYF.

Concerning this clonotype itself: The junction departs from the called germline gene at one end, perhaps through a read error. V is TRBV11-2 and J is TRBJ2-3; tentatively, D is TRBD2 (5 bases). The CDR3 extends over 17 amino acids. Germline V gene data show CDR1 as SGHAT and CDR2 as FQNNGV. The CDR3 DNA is TGTGCCAGCAGCCCCAGTGGTATAGCGAGGGTGGCAGATACGCATTATTTT. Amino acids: CASSPSGIARVADTHYF.

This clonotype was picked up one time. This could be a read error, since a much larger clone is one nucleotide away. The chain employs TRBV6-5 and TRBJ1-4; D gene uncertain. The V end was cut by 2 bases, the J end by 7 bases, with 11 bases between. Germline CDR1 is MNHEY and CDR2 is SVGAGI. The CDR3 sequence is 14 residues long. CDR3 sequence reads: CASSYMWGGEKLFF. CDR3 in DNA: TGTGCCAGCAGTTACATGTGGGGAGGTGAAAAACTGTTTTTT.

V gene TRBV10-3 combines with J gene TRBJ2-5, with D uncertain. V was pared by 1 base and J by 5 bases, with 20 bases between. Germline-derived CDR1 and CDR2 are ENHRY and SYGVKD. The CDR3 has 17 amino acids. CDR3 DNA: TGTGCCATCAGTGAGTATGAGACACCAACCTCCCAGGAGACCCAGTACTTC. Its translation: CAISEYETPTSQETQYF.

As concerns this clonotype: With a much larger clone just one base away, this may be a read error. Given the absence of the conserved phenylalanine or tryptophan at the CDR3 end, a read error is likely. For the CDR3, the DNA is TGTGCCAGCAGTGCGCCGGGACAGGGGGATTACGAGCAGTACCTC. Protein sequence: CASSAPGQGDYEQYL. The chain has TRBV6-5 and TRBJ2-7; 11 bases align to TRBD1. Losses at the gene ends were 5 bases for V and 4 bases for J; bases not matched to a gene: 7. Germline V gene lookup returns CDR1 MNHEY and CDR2 SVGAGI. The CDR3 sequence is 15 residues long.

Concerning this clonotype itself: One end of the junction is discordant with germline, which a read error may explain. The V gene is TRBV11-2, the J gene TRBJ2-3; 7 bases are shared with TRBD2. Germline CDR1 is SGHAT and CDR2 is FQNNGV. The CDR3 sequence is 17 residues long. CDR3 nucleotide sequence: TGTGCCAGCAGCTTAAGGGGACTAACATACACGTCAGAAACGCAGTATTTT. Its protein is CASSLRGLTYTSETQYF.

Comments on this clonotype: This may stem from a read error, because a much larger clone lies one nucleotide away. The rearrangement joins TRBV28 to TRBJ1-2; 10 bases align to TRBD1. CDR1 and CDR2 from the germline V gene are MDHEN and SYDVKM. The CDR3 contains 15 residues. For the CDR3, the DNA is TGTGCCAGCAGCCAGTGGGACAGGGGTAGTGGGCGCTACGCCTTC. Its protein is CASSQWDRGSGRYAF.

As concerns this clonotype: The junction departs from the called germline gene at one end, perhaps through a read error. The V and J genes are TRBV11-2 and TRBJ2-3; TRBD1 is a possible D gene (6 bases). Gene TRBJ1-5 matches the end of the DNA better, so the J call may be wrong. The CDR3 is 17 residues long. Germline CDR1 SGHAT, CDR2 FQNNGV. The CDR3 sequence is CVSSPRLAGASTDTQHF. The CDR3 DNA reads TGTGTCAGCAGCCCGCGACTAGCGGGGGCTAGCACGGATACGCAGCATTTT.

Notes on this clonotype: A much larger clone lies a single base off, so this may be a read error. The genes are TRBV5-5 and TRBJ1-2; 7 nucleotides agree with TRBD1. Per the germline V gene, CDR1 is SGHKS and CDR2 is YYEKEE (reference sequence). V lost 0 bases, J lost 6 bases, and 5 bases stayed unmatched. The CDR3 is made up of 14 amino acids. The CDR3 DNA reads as TGTGCCAGCAGCTTGGATGGGACAGAGGATGGCTACACCTTC. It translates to CASSLDGTEDGYTF. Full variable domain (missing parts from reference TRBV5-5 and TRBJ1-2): DAGVTQSPTHLIKTRGQQVTLRCSPISGHKSVSWYQQVLGQGPQFIFQYYEKEERGRGNFPDRFSARQFPNYSSELNVNALLLGDSALYLCASSLDGTEDGYTFGSGTRLTVV.

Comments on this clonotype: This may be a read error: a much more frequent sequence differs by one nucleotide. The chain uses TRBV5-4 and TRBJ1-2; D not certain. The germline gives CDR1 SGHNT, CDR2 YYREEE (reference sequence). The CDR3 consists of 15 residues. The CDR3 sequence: CASSTDFGGNYGCTF. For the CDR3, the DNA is TGTGCCAGCAGCACCGACTTCGGCGGCAACTATGGCTGCACCTTC.